This T cell receptor (beta chain) was observed in a study of T cells in pancreatic ductal adenocarcinoma. Some clones are missing from TCRdb's copy, which holds only in-frame ones; the method was immunoSEQ multiplex PCR. The data contain 12,000 or so clones, 75% to 90% of them singletons. Surgery without prior neoadjuvant therapy was the treatment of the selected pancreatic ductal adenocarcinoma patients. The sample was PBMCs. This clonotype originated in a human donor with pancreatic ductal adenocarcinoma.

For the CDR3, the DNA is TGCGCCAGCAGCCCTCGGACAGGGGGTTCAGATACGCAGTATTTT. It codes for CASSPRTGGSDTQYF. The rearrangement joins TRBV5-1 to TRBJ2-3, with 10 bases lining up with TRBD1. The V and J ends lost 4 bases and 4 bases, in that order; junction bases with no gene match: 6. CDR1 and CDR2 (germline): SGHRS, YFSETQ. This CDR3 spans 15 amino acids.